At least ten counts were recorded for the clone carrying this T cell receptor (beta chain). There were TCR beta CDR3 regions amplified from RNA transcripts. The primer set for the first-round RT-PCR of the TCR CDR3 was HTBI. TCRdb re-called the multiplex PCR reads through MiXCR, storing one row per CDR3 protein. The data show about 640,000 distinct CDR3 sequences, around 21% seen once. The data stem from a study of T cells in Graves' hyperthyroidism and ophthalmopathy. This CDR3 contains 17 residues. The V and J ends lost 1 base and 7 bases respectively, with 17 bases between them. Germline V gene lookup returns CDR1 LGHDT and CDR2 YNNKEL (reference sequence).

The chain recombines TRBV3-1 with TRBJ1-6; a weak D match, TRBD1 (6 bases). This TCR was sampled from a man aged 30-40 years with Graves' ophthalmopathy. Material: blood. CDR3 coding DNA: TGTGCCAGCAGCCAAGTCTACAAACAGGGCCCCAATTCACCCCTCCACTTT. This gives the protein CASSQVYKQGPNSPLHF.